A selection of T cell receptor beta chains follows, all from one sample in a study of T cell changes during pregnancy in multiple sclerosis. Sequencing was performed with immunoSEQ multiplex PCR; in TCRdb, only in-frame clones are kept and a portion is missing. The sample holds about 93,000 clones, about nine tenths seen once. This sample comprised peripheral blood, obtained after pregnancy. The receptors stem from a female donor in good health, enrolled as a control in a pregnancy study. CDR3s include the opening cysteine and the closing phenylalanine or tryptophan. The order of the fields is clone size, J gene, D gene, V gene, CDR3 protein, CDR3 DNA. The D gene is left open where the match is weak. Rows give clone size only sometimes, using once, few, many, or a class for an expanded clone.

>NA|TRBJ2-5|NA|TRBV4-2
CASSQILGETQYF
TGTGCCAGCAGCCAGATACTAGGAGAGACCCAGTACTTC
>NA|TRBJ1-1|NA|TRBV11-1
CASSLALGTRDEAFF
TGTGCCAGCAGCTTAGCGCTCGGCACCCGGGATGAAGCTTTCTTT
>once|TRBJ1-6|NA|TRBV25-1
CASSGKGGNGSPLHF
TGTGCCAGCAGTGGGAAGGGGGGGAATGGGTCACCCCTCCACTTT
>NA|TRBJ1-3|NA|TRBV4-3
CASSQSGFTGNTIYF
TGCGCCAGCAGCCAGTCGGGGTTTACTGGAAACACCATATATTTT
>once|TRBJ2-1|NA|TRBV4-2
CASSQDSNEQFF
TGTGCCAGCAGCCAAGACTCCAATGAGCAGTTCTTC
>NA|TRBJ2-7|TRBD1|TRBV7-9
CASSQGQEMRYEQYF
TGTGCCAGCAGCCAAGGACAGGAAATGCGGTACGAGCAGTACTTC
>NA|TRBJ1-2|NA|TRBV4-2
CASSQPGQTSYGYTF
TGTGCCAGCAGCCAACCCGGACAGACTTCCTATGGCTACACCTTC
>NA|TRBJ2-7|TRBD1|TRBV10-3
CAISEYRGEQYF
TGTGCCATCAGTGAGTACAGGGGCGAGCAGTACTTC
>NA|TRBJ1-5|TRBD1|TRBV19
CASSIRDSGQPQHF
TGTGCCAGTAGTATCCGGGACAGCGGTCAGCCCCAGCATTTT
>NA|TRBJ2-7|NA|TRBV7-2
CASSETYEQYF
TGTGCCAGCAGCGAGACCTACGAGCAGTACTTC
>NA|TRBJ2-3|TRBD2|TRBV30
CAWRVWASGGGYNSDTQYF
TGTGCCTGGAGGGTCTGGGCTAGCGGGGGGGGGTACAACTCAGATACGCAGTATTTT
>NA|TRBJ2-1|TRBD2|TRBV7-3
CASSLGGLAGGNEQFF
TGTGCCAGCAGCTTAGGAGGACTAGCGGGGGGCAATGAGCAGTTCTTC
>NA|TRBJ1-5|NA|TRBV19
CASSARPLQGNQPQHF
TGTGCCAGTAGTGCTAGGCCGTTACAGGGCAATCAGCCCCAGCATTTT
>few|TRBJ1-2|TRBD1|TRBV7-2
CASSRQGAPGYTF
TGTGCCAGCAGCCGTCAGGGGGCGCCTGGCTACACCTTC
>NA|TRBJ2-5|NA|TRBV7-9
CASSLGSGAETQYF
TGTGCCAGCAGCTTAGGCTCAGGGGCAGAGACCCAGTACTTC
>NA|TRBJ1-4|TRBD1|TRBV28
CASSPLTGKREKLFF
TGTGCCAGCAGTCCCCTGACAGGGAAGAGGGAAAAACTGTTTTTT
>NA|TRBJ2-7|NA|TRBV14
CASSLRAIDYEQYF
TGTGCCAGCAGCCTCCGAGCCATCGACTACGAGCAGTACTTC
>NA|TRBJ1-5|NA|TRBV5-6
CASSLQDQPQHF
TGTGCCAGCAGCTTGCAGGATCAGCCCCAGCATTTT
>NA|TRBJ2-3|TRBD2|TRBV30
CAWSVRGGGDTQYF
TGTGCCTGGAGTGTACGAGGCGGGGGGGATACGCAGTATTTT
>NA|TRBJ2-1|NA|TRBV29-1
CSVAHVDEQFF
TGCAGCGTGGCTCACGTGGATGAGCAGTTCTTC
>NA|TRBJ1-6|NA|TRBV29-1
CSVQRGSGSPLHF
TGCAGCGTTCAGCGGGGTTCGGGTTCACCCCTCCACTTT
>NA|TRBJ1-2|NA|TRBV6-5
CASRNRVDGYTF
TGTGCCAGCAGGAACAGGGTGGATGGCTACACCTTC
>NA|TRBJ2-1|NA|TRBV6-5
CASSYGLPNEQFF
TGTGCCAGCAGTTACGGTCTACCCAATGAGCAGTTCTTC
>NA|TRBJ2-2|TRBD2|TRBV5-5
CASSLALAGYTGELFF
TGTGCCAGCAGCTTGGCCCTAGCGGGCTACACCGGGGAGCTGTTTTTT
>once|TRBJ1-2|TRBD1|TRBV19
CASSIGTGNYGYTF
TGTGCCAGTAGTATTGGGACAGGAAACTATGGCTACACCTTC